Below are 14 T cell receptor beta chains sequenced from a single sample in a study of cytomegalovirus exposure and HLA in healthy donors. Amplification used 60 Vbeta primers and 13 Jbeta primers. TCRdb keeps only in-frame clones here, not all; method: immunoSEQ multiplex PCR. The sample records approximately 160,000 clones, roughly 80% being singletons. Sequenced material: PBMCs. These receptor sequences come from a male donor in good health and CMV-seronegative.

The count of this clone is one. The V call is TRBV18, the J call TRBJ1-4, with D unresolved. CDR1 and CDR2 from the germline V gene are KGHSH and LQKENI. This CDR3 spans 12 amino acids. Trimming pared 2 bases from V and 14 bases from J, leaving 12 bases between. The CDR3 spells CASSPGEGTLFF. The CDR3 DNA sequence: TGTGCCAGCTCACCAGGAGAGGGTACGCTGTTTTTT.

This clone was seen just once. The V gene is TRBV6-1, the J gene TRBJ2-5; 10 bases line up with TRBD2. The J call may be faulty, since TRBJ2-7 better matches the DNA end. This CDR3 spans 16 amino acids. Germline assignment: CDR1 MNHNS and CDR2 SASEGT. CDR3 residues: CASSVLLAGGSYEQYF. CDR3 DNA: TGTGCCAGCAGTGTCCTATTAGCGGGAGGATCCTACGAGCAGTACTTC.

This clone was seen a single time. The gene calls are TRBV27 and TRBJ2-7; TRBD1 agrees at 7 bases. V trimming: 5 bases; J trimming: 2 bases; junction bases outside the gene matches: 3. Germline-derived CDR1 and CDR2 are MNHEY and SMNVEV (reference sequence). The CDR3 runs 13 residues. The CDR3 DNA sequence: TGTGCCAGCAGTAACAGGGGAACCTACGAGCAGTACTTC. Amino acid sequence: CASSNRGTYEQYF.

V gene TRBV6-4 combines with J gene TRBJ2-1; D is uncertain. The CDR3 runs 15 residues. CDR1 is MRHNA and CDR2 is SNTAGT in the germline V gene. The ends were cut back, 0 bases at V and 0 bases at J, with 6 bases in the middle. CDR3 coding DNA: TGTGCCAGCAGTGACTCTGCGGACTCCTACAATGAGCAGTTCTTC. Translating it yields CASSDSADSYNEQFF.

The chain carries TRBV6-5 and TRBJ1-1, with D perhaps matching TRBD1 (5 bases). Germline-derived CDR1 and CDR2 are MNHEY and SVGAGI. Trimming took 0 bases from V and 1 from J, leaving 12 bases between them. This CDR3 comprises 16 residues. This chain's CDR3 is CASSYSFSGWNTEAFF. CDR3 sequence (DNA): TGTGCCAGCAGTTACTCGTTTTCAGGGTGGAACACTGAAGCTTTCTTT.

The chain links TRBV2 to TRBJ2-7; no firm D call. The ends were cut back, 1 base at V and 3 bases at J, with 4 bases in the middle. Germline V CDR1 and CDR2: SNHLY, FYNNEI. The CDR3 runs to 12 residues. The CDR3 sequence is CASSEVSYEQYF. CDR3 in DNA: TGTGCCAGCAGTGAAGTCAGCTACGAGCAGTACTTC.

This clone showed up just a few times. The V and J genes are TRBV23-1 and TRBJ2-3; the D is unclear. TRBV23-1 is designated an ORF whose function remains uncertain. V lost 3 bases to trimming and J lost 2 bases, with 9 bases between them. This CDR3 is 14 amino acids long. The CDR3 region has the DNA TGCGCCAGCAGTCAGGGCCCGCTCACAGATACGCAGTATTTT. It translates to CASSQGPLTDTQYF.

The chain employs TRBV4-3 and TRBJ2-7; TRBD1 is a possible D gene (6 bases). CDR1 and CDR2 (germline): LGHNA, YSLEER. The CDR3 is made up of 15 amino acids. Trimming shortened V by 1 base and J by 3 bases, and 13 bases separated the two germline ends. CDR3 sequence reads: CASSQGPLQGYEQYF. The DNA for the CDR3 is TGCGCCAGCAGCCAAGGCCCCTTACAGGGCTACGAGCAGTACTTC.

The chain uses TRBV9 and TRBJ2-3; 10 nucleotides agree with TRBD1. The V segment lost 3 bases and the J segment 3 bases; nucleotides outside the gene matches: 4. Germline CDR1 and CDR2: SGDLS and YYNGEE. This CDR3 spans 15 amino acids. The CDR3 DNA reads TGTGCCAGCAGCGCGGGGACAGGGGTGACAGATACGCAGTATTTT. Protein sequence: CASSAGTGVTDTQYF.

V usage is TRBV19 and J usage is TRBJ1-2; unclear D gene. The CDR3 totals 17 residues. Between the trimmed V and J ends, which lost 5 bases and 1 base, there was a span of 20 bases. From germline, CDR1 is LNHDA and CDR2 SQIVND (reference sequence). The chain's CDR3 is CASSGVGGEGINYGYTF. The CDR3 DNA sequence: TGTGCCAGTAGTGGTGTGGGAGGAGAAGGAATTAACTATGGCTACACCTTC. Using reference TRBV19 and TRBJ1-2 for the parts outside the CDR3, the full variable domain is DGGITQSPKYLFRKEGQNVTLSCEQNLNHDAMYWYRQDPGQGLRLIYYSQIVNDFQKGDIAEGYSVSREKKESFPLTVTSAQKNPTAFYLCASSGVGGEGINYGYTFGSGTRLTVV.

The chain recombines TRBV20-1 with TRBJ2-2; the D is unclear. The CDR3 runs to 11 residues. V was shortened by 7 bases and J by 3 bases, with 6 bases between the two germline ends. Germline V gives CDR1 DFQATT, CDR2 SNEGSKA (reference sequence). The CDR3, as DNA: TGCAGTGTCGAGTACACCGGGGAGCTGTTTTTT. This gives the protein CSVEYTGELFF.

The chain carries TRBV28 and TRBJ1-1; D possibly corresponds to TRBD1 (5 bases). V was clipped by 4 bases and J by 4 bases, with 16 bases between them. The CDR3 extends over 15 amino acids. The V gene's germline CDR1 is MDHEN and CDR2 SYDVKM. The CDR3 spells CASSSGGMGRTEAFF. Written as DNA, the CDR3 is TGTGCCAGCAGTTCAGGCGGTATGGGGCGCACTGAAGCTTTCTTT.

The chain couples TRBV28 to TRBJ1-1, with 9 bases lining up with TRBD1. The germline gives CDR1 MDHEN, CDR2 SYDVKM. V lost 5 bases to trimming and J lost 4 bases; unmatched junction nucleotides: 8. The length of the CDR3 is 15 residues. The CDR3 DNA is TGTGCCAGCAGTCCGCCGGGACAGGGTTCCACTGAAGCTTTCTTT. It codes for CASSPPGQGSTEAFF.

As DNA, the CDR3 is TGCGCCAGCAGTGAGTGGCAGGGCGGAAACACCATATATTTT. Its translation: CASSEWQGGNTIYF. This rearrangement joins TRBV10-2 to TRBJ1-3; D possibly corresponds to TRBD1 (5 bases). The CDR3 runs 14 residues. The ends were cut back, 1 base at V and 4 bases at J, with 8 bases in the middle. Germline V gives CDR1 WSHSY, CDR2 SAAADI.